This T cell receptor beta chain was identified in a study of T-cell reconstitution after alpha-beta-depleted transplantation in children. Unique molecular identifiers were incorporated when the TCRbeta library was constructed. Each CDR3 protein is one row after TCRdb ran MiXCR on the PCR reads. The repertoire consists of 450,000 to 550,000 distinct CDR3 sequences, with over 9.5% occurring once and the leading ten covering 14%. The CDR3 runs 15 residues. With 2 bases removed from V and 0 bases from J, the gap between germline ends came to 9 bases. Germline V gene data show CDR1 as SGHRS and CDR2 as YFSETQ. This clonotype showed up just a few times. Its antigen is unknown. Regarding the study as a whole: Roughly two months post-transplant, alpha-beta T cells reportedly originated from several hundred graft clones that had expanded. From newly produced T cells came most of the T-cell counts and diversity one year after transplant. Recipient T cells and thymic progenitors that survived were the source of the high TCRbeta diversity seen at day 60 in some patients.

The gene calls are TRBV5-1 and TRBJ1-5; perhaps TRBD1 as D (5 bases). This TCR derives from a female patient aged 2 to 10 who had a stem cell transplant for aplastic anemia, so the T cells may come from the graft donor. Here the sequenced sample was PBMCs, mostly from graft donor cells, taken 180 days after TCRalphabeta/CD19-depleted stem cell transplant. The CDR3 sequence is CASSFSTGSNQPQHF. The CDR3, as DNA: TGCGCCAGCAGCTTCAGCACAGGTAGCAATCAGCCCCAGCATTTT.